The rows below give T cell receptor beta chains drawn from one sample of a study of cytomegalovirus exposure and HLA in healthy donors. Sequenced by immunoSEQ multiplex PCR; TCRdb stores in-frame clones only, minus some. The sample is made up of 65,000 to 90,000 clones, and the top ten hold 2% to 3% of it. Input material: PBMCs. These receptors all stem from a female donor in good health and CMV-seropositive. The CDR3 runs from the conserved cysteine through the conserved F or W. Fields, in order: D gene, J gene, V gene, CDR3 protein, CDR3 DNA. D genes are given only for firm matches.

TRBD2	TRBJ2-2	TRBV18	CASSGLAGNTGELFF	TGTGCCAGCTCCGGACTAGCGGGGAACACCGGGGAGCTGTTTTTT
TRBD2	TRBJ2-1	TRBV30	CAWTSGVKVGSYNEQFF	TGTGCCTGGACTAGCGGAGTTAAGGTTGGCTCCTACAATGAGCAGTTCTTC
TRBD2	TRBJ2-2	TRBV9	CASSVDPAGGPFTGELFF	TGTGCCAGCAGCGTAGATCCAGCGGGAGGGCCTTTCACCGGGGAGCTGTTTTTT
.	TRBJ2-5	TRBV4-3	CASSQEGSSVSGQETQYF	TGCGCCAGCAGCCAAGAGGGTTCTAGCGTCTCTGGCCAAGAGACCCAGTACTTC
.	TRBJ1-5	TRBV28	CASSLWAQPQHF	TGTGCCAGCAGTTTATGGGCCCAGCCCCAGCATTTT
TRBD1	TRBJ1-2	TRBV28	CASSLIGQGAGGYTF	TGTGCCAGCAGTTTAATCGGGCAGGGGGCTGGCGGCTACACCTTC
TRBD1	TRBJ1-5	TRBV28	CASKDRGTNQPQHF	TGTGCCAGCAAGGACAGGGGGACAAATCAGCCCCAGCATTTT
.	TRBJ1-2	TRBV9	CASSVFDTPYGYTF	TGTGCCAGCAGCGTATTCGACACCCCCTATGGCTACACCTTC
TRBD2	TRBJ2-1	TRBV25-1	CASSESGGIGYNEQFF	TGTGCCAGCAGTGAATCGGGGGGAATTGGGTACAATGAGCAGTTCTTC
TRBD1	TRBJ2-7	TRBV19	CASSRSAGTGGNEQYF	TGTGCCAGTAGTAGATCGGCCGGGACAGGCGGCAACGAGCAGTACTTC
TRBD2	TRBJ2-3	TRBV5-1	CASSLSAGGVDTQYF	TGCGCCAGCAGCTTGTCAGCGGGGGGGGTGGATACGCAGTATTTT
.	TRBJ1-1	TRBV15	CATSRNIFEAFF	TGTGCCACCAGCAGAAATATTTTTGAAGCTTTCTTT
TRBD2	TRBJ2-5	TRBV11-2	CASSLTSVGETQYF	TGTGCCAGCAGCTTAACTAGCGTGGGGGAGACCCAGTACTTC
TRBD1	TRBJ1-6	TRBV4-2	CASSQEGQGLNNSPLHF	TGTGCCAGCAGCCAAGAGGGACAGGGGCTTAATAATTCACCCCTCCACTTT
.	TRBJ1-2	TRBV5-6	CASSVVRHYGYTF	TGTGCCAGCAGCGTAGTTCGCCACTATGGCTACACCTTC
.	TRBJ1-1	TRBV6-5	CASSYGPPRDTEAFF	TGTGCCAGCAGTTACGGCCCTCCCAGGGACACTGAAGCTTTCTTT
TRBD1	TRBJ2-2	TRBV30	CAWSGAGGPSTGELFF	TGTGCCTGGAGTGGGGCAGGGGGCCCGAGCACCGGGGAGCTGTTTTTT
.	TRBJ2-2	TRBV29-1	CSVQGFFEAGELFF	TGCAGCGTTCAGGGTTTCTTTGAGGCCGGGGAGCTGTTTTTT
.	TRBJ1-2	TRBV7-9	CASSLSPGGGNGYTF	TGTGCCAGCAGCTTATCGCCGGGAGGTGGAAATGGCTACACCTTC
.	TRBJ2-7	TRBV12-2	CASRLAPPTVAGGKYEQYF	TGTGCAAGTCGCTTAGCCCCTCCCACGGTGGCGGGAGGGAAATACGAGCAGTACTTC
TRBD1	TRBJ1-6	TRBV6-5	CASSRQTGNSPLHF	TGTGCCAGCAGTCGACAGACAGGGAATTCACCCCTCCACTTT
.	TRBJ1-2	TRBV2	CASSPPPGPRGGYTF	TGTGCCAGCAGCCCTCCACCGGGACCGCGGGGAGGCTACACCTTC
.	TRBJ1-1	TRBV19	CASSIEENTEAFF	TGTGCCAGTAGTATCGAGGAGAACACTGAAGCTTTCTTT
.	TRBJ1-1	TRBV19	CASNDLSDTRSTEAFF	TGTGCCAGTAACGACCTATCGGACACCCGGTCCACTGAAGCTTTCTTT
TRBD1	TRBJ2-6	TRBV7-2	CASSFVGQVAPGANVLTF	TGTGCCAGCAGCTTTGTGGGACAGGTCGCACCTGGGGCCAACGTCCTGACTTTC
.	TRBJ2-7	TRBV5-1	CASFDGAGEQYF	TGCGCCAGCTTTGATGGGGCTGGGGAGCAGTACTTC
.	TRBJ1-5	TRBV4-1	CASSQDKIGGVYNQPQHF	TGCGCCAGCAGCCAAGATAAAATCGGCGGAGTCTACAATCAGCCCCAGCATTTT
TRBD1	TRBJ2-7	TRBV10-3	CATSTQGGTGVYEQYF	TGTGCCACATCCACACAAGGGGGGACAGGGGTTTACGAGCAGTACTTC
TRBD2	TRBJ2-6	TRBV2	CASRGGAAGANVLTF	TGTGCCAGTCGGGGAGGGGCGGCTGGGGCCAACGTCCTGACTTTC
TRBD1	TRBJ1-1	TRBV9	CASSPGGAGGNTEAFF	TGTGCCAGCAGCCCGGGGGGGGCAGGGGGGAACACTGAAGCTTTCTTT
.	TRBJ2-7	TRBV7-9	CASSPAESGEQYF	TGTGCCAGCAGCCCGGCCGAGTCCGGGGAGCAGTACTTC
.	TRBJ2-3	TRBV28	CASSLSGLALSTDTQYF	TGTGCCAGCAGTTTATCTGGCCTAGCCCTAAGCACAGATACGCAGTATTTT
TRBD1	TRBJ2-7	TRBV6-5	CASSKDRGLYEQYF	TGTGCCAGCAGTAAGGACAGGGGACTCTACGAGCAGTACTTC
.	TRBJ1-1	TRBV4-3	CASSLHGGGSGEAFF	TGCGCCAGCAGCCTACACGGTGGGGGGAGCGGTGAAGCTTTCTTT
.	TRBJ2-1	TRBV10-3	CAISDPRVNEQFF	TGTGCCATCAGTGACCCCAGGGTCAACGAGCAGTTCTTC